This T cell receptor (beta chain) is drawn from a study of early T cells in non-severe SARS-CoV-2 infection. On the study more broadly: The input, bulk RNA from unsorted whole blood, was sequenced, and chains were unpaired.

Individual cDNA molecules each received unique molecular identifiers attached to them. TCRdb reprocessed the 5' RACE reads via MiXCR and lists one record per CDR3 protein. The data show tens of thousands of distinct CDR3 sequences, roughly 18% seen once. General study points: Matches to VDJdb favored anti-spike CD8 responses and missed private and CD4 specificities.

In this sample, this clonotype turned up a few times. Its cognate antigen is unknown. After removal of 5 bases from V and 6 bases from J, the junction contained 11 bases not matched to a gene. The CDR3 spans 16 residues. Sequencing used whole blood, obtained at baseline. The sequence was collected from an adult who was a healthcare worker with PCR-confirmed SARS-CoV-2 infection or an uninfected control (not recorded which). The J gene is TRBJ2-1, the V gene TRBV12-3 or TRBV12-4; 9 bases are shared with TRBD2. For the CDR3, the DNA is TGTGCCAGCAGTCCCCTCGCTAGCGGGAACCTCAATGAGCAGTTCTTC. This gives the protein CASSPLASGNLNEQFF.